This TCR beta chain was sequenced for a study of human thymus T cells. Trimming cost V 4 bases and J 3 bases, with 17 bases left between them. Germline assignment: CDR1 SGHDT and CDR2 YYEEEE. There are 15 residues in the CDR3. Method: immunoSEQ multiplex PCR; TCRdb's copy keeps in-frame clones and lacks some. Of 40,000 to 55,000 clones listed, 90% to 95% are singletons. Concerning this clone: Its antigen is unidentified.

Finnish infants who were healthy and having corrective surgery for congenital heart defects made up the donors. Genomic DNA was extracted from every available blood leukocyte. Points from the study as a whole: Among thymic and blood repertoires, usage of V and J genes appeared biased.

The TCR was taken from a boy in the first two years of life with a congenital heart defect but otherwise immunologically healthy. Sequences were obtained from blood. V is TRBV5-6 and J is TRBJ2-7, with D uncertain. In nucleotides, the CDR3 is TGTGCCAGCAGCCTTGACGGACGGAAGTACTACGAGCAGTACTTC. As protein: CASSLDGRKYYEQYF.